A single sample is the source of the 9 T cell receptor beta chains below, sequenced in a study of blood T cell repertoires in COVID-19. Libraries were prepared by immunoSEQ multiplex PCR; TCRdb keeps only in-frame clonotypes and omits some of them. The table shows approximately 200,000 clones, with 85% to 90% occurring only once. The sequenced sample was peripheral blood. Receptors originate from a woman aged 25-40 years with active or convalescent COVID-19.

The chain uses TRBV6-5 and TRBJ2-4; D gene uncertain. The germline V gene has CDR1 MNHEY and CDR2 SVGAGI. The length of the CDR3 is 11 residues. The V and J ends lost 8 bases and 9 bases respectively, with 11 bases between them. The CDR3 region has the DNA TGTGCCAGCCTCCTATCGGGCATTCAGTACTTC. Translating gives CASLLSGIQYF.

The V call is TRBV5-4, the J call TRBJ1-2; maybe TRBD1 (5 bases). Germline CDR1 SGHNT, CDR2 YYREEE (reference sequence). This CDR3 comprises 14 residues. Trimming cost V 5 bases and J 1 base, with 12 bases left between them. The CDR3 bases are TGTGCCAGCAGTTCGGACAACGGTAACTATGGCTACACCTTC. Residues: CASSSDNGNYGYTF.

The V call is TRBV5-8, the J call TRBJ1-5; perhaps TRBD1 as D (5 bases). Trimming removed 0 bases from V and 3 bases from J, with 16 bases in between. Germline assignment: CDR1 SGHTS and CDR2 YDEGEE. This CDR3 has 17 residues. CDR3 sequence reads: CASSLDPRERANQPQHF. DNA for the CDR3: TGTGCCAGCAGCTTGGATCCCAGGGAAAGGGCCAATCAGCCCCAGCATTTT.

The chain recombines TRBV6-1 with TRBJ1-2, with D hard to call. The CDR3 consists of 12 residues. The germline V gene has CDR1 MNHNS and CDR2 SASEGT. V lost 3 bases and J 8 bases, leaving 10 bases between the germline ends. CDR3 in DNA: TGTGCCAGCAGTGAGTCCGGGTTCGGCTACACCTTC. Translated: CASSESGFGYTF.

The J gene is TRBJ1-5, the V gene TRBV3-1 (or the pseudogene TRBV3-2), with 8 positions matching TRBD1. Germline CDR1 and CDR2: LGHDT and YNNKEL (reference sequence). V shed 3 bases and J 2 bases; nucleotides not matched to a gene: 0. This CDR3 is built from 14 residues. CDR3 bases: TGTGCCAGCAGCCAGACAGGGGGCAATCAGCCCCAGCATTTT. It translates to CASSQTGGNQPQHF.

The rearrangement links TRBV29-1 to TRBJ2-7, with 7 bases lining up with TRBD2. The trim removed 4 bases at V and 3 bases at J, leaving 9 bases unmatched. Looked up from germline, CDR1 is SQVTM and CDR2 is ANQGSEA. The CDR3 sequence is 14 residues long. The CDR3 coding sequence is TGCAGCGTTGTCCCTAGCGGTAAGGGCTACGAGCAGTACTTC. Translating gives CSVVPSGKGYEQYF.

This chain uses TRBV3-1 (or the pseudogene TRBV3-2) with TRBJ1-5, with 7 positions matching TRBD1. In germline, CDR1 is LGHDT, CDR2 YNNKEL (reference sequence). CDR3 length: 20 amino acids. J was trimmed by 6 bases and V by 0 bases; bases with no gene match: 20. CDR3 sequence reads: CASSQDQIVASEGAPQPQHF. CDR3 DNA sequence: TGTGCCAGCAGCCAAGATCAAATAGTAGCGAGCGAGGGGGCCCCTCAGCCCCAGCATTTT.

The chain joins TRBV28 to TRBJ1-6, with D unclear. Germline loops: CDR1 MDHEN, CDR2 SYDVKM. The CDR3 has 15 residues. V gave up 3 bases and J gave up 9 bases, with 15 bases separating them. The CDR3 DNA reads as TGTGCCAGCAGTTTTAAGCGGGGATCTAGTTCACCCCTCCACTTT. Its translation is CASSFKRGSSSPLHF. Variable domain in full (rest from reference TRBV28 and TRBJ1-6): DVKVTQSSRYLVKRTGEKVFLECVQDMDHENMFWYRQDPGLGLRLIYFSYDVKMKEKGDIPEGYSVSREKKERFSLILESASTNQTSMYLCASSFKRGSSSPLHFGNGTRLTVT.

The chain joins TRBV6-5 to TRBJ1-2; 7 bases are a match to TRBD1. This CDR3 is built from 14 residues. Losses at the gene ends were 5 bases for V and 2 bases for J; bases not matched to a gene: 5. CDR1 is MNHEY and CDR2 is SVGAGI in the germline V gene. CDR3 residues: CASSIRGGNYGYTF. CDR3 DNA sequence: TGTGCCAGCAGTATCAGAGGGGGCAACTATGGCTACACCTTC.